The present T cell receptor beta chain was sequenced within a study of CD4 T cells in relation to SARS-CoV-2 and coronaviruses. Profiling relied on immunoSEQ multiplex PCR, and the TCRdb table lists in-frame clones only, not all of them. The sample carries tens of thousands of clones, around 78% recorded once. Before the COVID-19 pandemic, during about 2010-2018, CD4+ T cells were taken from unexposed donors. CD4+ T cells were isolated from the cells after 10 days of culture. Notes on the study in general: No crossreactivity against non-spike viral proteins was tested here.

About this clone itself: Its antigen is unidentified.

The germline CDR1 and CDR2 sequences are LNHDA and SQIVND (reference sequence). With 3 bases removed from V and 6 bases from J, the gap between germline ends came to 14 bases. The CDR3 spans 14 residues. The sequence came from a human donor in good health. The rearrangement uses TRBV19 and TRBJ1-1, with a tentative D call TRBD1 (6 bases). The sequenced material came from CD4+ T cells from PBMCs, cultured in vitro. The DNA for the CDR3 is TGTGCCAGTAGTATCAGGGGAGGGAGGCCTGAAGCTTTCTTT. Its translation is CASSIRGGRPEAFF.